One sample yielded the 16 T cell receptor beta chains listed below, sequenced in a study of T cells after posttransplantation cyclophosphamide. A marrow graft followed busulfan-fludarabine conditioning, with cyclophosphamide on days +3 and +4. Data came from immunoSEQ multiplex PCR; TCRdb stores just in-frame clones and leaves some out. The sample holds some 10,000 clones, and no clone turns up only once. Specimen: PBMCs, collected after allogeneic stem cell transplant with posttransplant cyclophosphamide. The receptors here all came from a female patient aged 40 to 55 who received an allogeneic stem cell transplant from a related donor, was CMV-positive, and had no GVHD. The T cells may partly be graft donor cells.

This clone was counted many times. The V gene is TRBV19, the J gene TRBJ1-5; 8 nucleotides agree with TRBD1. The germline V gene has CDR1 LNHDA and CDR2 SQIVND (reference sequence). The CDR3 loop spans 19 amino acids. J lost 1 base, V lost 1 base, and 12 bases had no gene match. This CDR3 reads CASSIGRQGRGESNQPQHF. In nucleotides, the CDR3 is TGTGCCAGTAGTATAGGGCGACAGGGGCGAGGGGAGAGCAATCAGCCCCAGCATTTT.

This clone was counted many times. The rearrangement joins TRBV27 to TRBJ2-2; D might be TRBD1 (6 bases). The CDR3 covers 16 residues. The V and J ends lost 1 base and 1 base respectively, with 10 bases between them. Per germline, CDR1 MNHEY and CDR2 SMNVEV (reference sequence). The CDR3 region is CASSLFGRGNTGELFF. CDR3 nucleotide sequence: TGTGCCAGCAGTTTATTCGGCAGGGGGAACACCGGGGAGCTGTTTTTT.

This clone was seen ten or more times. V is TRBV2 and J is TRBJ1-2, with 8 bases identical to TRBD1. The junction had 18 bases not matched to a gene; V was cut back by 7 bases and J by 2 bases. This CDR3 is built from 18 residues. The germline V gene has CDR1 SNHLY and CDR2 FYNNEI. The CDR3 region is CASNPVGSGQVQNYGYTF. The CDR3 DNA reads TGTGCCAGCAATCCAGTTGGGTCGGGACAGGTTCAGAACTATGGCTACACCTTC.

This clone was found a few times. The genes are TRBV18 and TRBJ2-5; D possibly corresponds to TRBD2 (6 bases). The DNA end is more similar to TRBJ2-7, so the J call may be wrong. CDR1 and CDR2 from the germline V gene are KGHSH and LQKENI. CDR3 size: 14 residues. The CDR3 region has the DNA TGTGCCAGCCAAGCGGGCGACGCCTCCTACGAGCAGTACTTC. Translating gives CASQAGDASYEQYF.

Within the sample, this clone is medium-sized. V gene TRBV11-2 combines with J gene TRBJ2-7; 8 nucleotides agree with TRBD1. CDR3 length equals 14 residues. Germline V gene data show CDR1 as SGHAT and CDR2 as FQNNGV. The junction had 9 bases not matched to a gene; V was cut back by 4 bases and J by 7 bases. The CDR3 DNA reads as TGTGCCAGCAGCTCCCGGACAGGGCGCGTTGAGCAGTACTTC. Protein: CASSSRTGRVEQYF.

This clone was detected many times. The CDR3 region has the DNA TGTGCCTGGAGGACAACAGCAGGAGGGACCCAGTACTTC. This codes for CAWRTTAGGTQYF. This chain connects TRBV30 to TRBJ2-5; possible D gene TRBD2, 5 bases. Germline V gene data show CDR1 as GTSNPN and CDR2 as SVGIG (reference sequence). Trimming left V 3 bases short and J 7 bases short, with 15 bases between. CDR3 length equals 13 residues. The whole variable domain, remainder taken from reference TRBV30 and TRBJ2-5, is SQTIHQWPATLVQPVGSPLSLECTVEGTSNPNLYWYRQAAGRGLQLLFYSVGIGQISSEVPQNLSASRPQDRQFILSSKKLLLSDSGFYLCAWRTTAGGTQYFGPGTRLLVL.

The table lists this clone with many counts. The CDR3 region is CASSLTGVMNTEAFF. The CDR3 DNA is TGTGCCAGCAGCCTTACAGGCGTCATGAACACTGAAGCTTTCTTT. V gene TRBV28 combines with J gene TRBJ1-1; the D gene is possibly TRBD1 (5 bases). Trimming left V 6 bases short and J 0 bases short, with 14 bases between. Looked up from germline, CDR1 is MDHEN and CDR2 is SYDVKM. The CDR3 totals 15 residues.

The table lists this clone with many counts. The rearrangement uses TRBV7-3 and TRBJ2-7; 8 bases fit TRBD2. CDR3 length: 13 amino acids. The germline gives CDR1 SGHTA, CDR2 FQGTGA. The trim removed 8 bases at V and 4 bases at J, leaving 7 bases unmatched. The CDR3 spells CASASGHSYEQYF. CDR3 nucleotide sequence: TGTGCCAGCGCTAGCGGGCACTCTTACGAGCAGTACTTC. Drawing the rest from reference TRBV7-3 and TRBJ2-7, the complete variable domain is GAGVSQTPSNKVTEKGKYVELRCDPISGHTALYWYRQSLGQGPEFLIYFQGTGAADDSGLPNDRFFAVRPEGSVSTLKIQRTERGDSAVYLCASASGHSYEQYFGPGTRLTVT.

This clone came up many times. The CDR3 nucleotides are TGTGCCAGCGCAGGGGAAGGGAGAGGGGCCAACGTCCTGACTTTC. This sequence encodes CASAGEGRGANVLTF. The chain joins TRBV19 to TRBJ2-6; perhaps TRBD1 as D (6 bases). V lost 9 bases to trimming and J lost 4 bases, with 16 bases between them. The CDR3 sequence is 15 residues long. CDR1 and CDR2 from the germline V gene are LNHDA and SQIVND (reference sequence).

This clone was recorded many times. The J gene is TRBJ1-2, the V gene TRBV9; 9 bases are shared with TRBD1. Germline assignment: CDR1 SGDLS and CDR2 YYNGEE. Trimming removed 2 bases from V and 2 bases from J; junction bases left unmatched: 10. The CDR3 length is 17 residues. The CDR3 spells CASSVFPGQGGNYGYTF. The CDR3 DNA is TGTGCCAGCAGCGTGTTCCCGGGACAGGGCGGGAACTATGGCTACACCTTC.

This clone was recorded many times. J is TRBJ2-5 and V is TRBV6-6; TRBD1 matches at 8 bases. The CDR3 contains 15 residues. V shed 4 bases, J shed 10 bases, and the junction held 14 bases outside the gene matches. Germline V lookup: CDR1 MNHNY, CDR2 SVGAGI (reference sequence). CDR3 protein: CASSLGQGAIVDQYF. The DNA of the CDR3 is TGTGCCAGCAGTTTAGGACAGGGTGCGATCGTTGACCAGTACTTC.

This clone was detected ten times or more. The chain joins TRBV9 to TRBJ2-7; D possibly corresponds to TRBD1 (6 bases). V gave up 0 bases and J gave up 3 bases, with 10 bases separating them. CDR1 and CDR2 (germline): SGDLS, YYNGEE. The CDR3 is 14 residues long. The chain's CDR3 is CASSVEAGDYEQYF. In nucleotides, the CDR3 is TGTGCCAGCAGCGTAGAGGCAGGGGACTACGAGCAGTACTTC.

This clone was detected ten times or more. The chain combines TRBV30 with TRBJ1-1, with TRBD1 as a possible D gene (5 bases). Germline values: CDR1 GTSNPN, CDR2 SVGIG (reference sequence). This CDR3 contains 13 residues. With 3 bases removed from V and 7 bases from J, the gap between germline ends came to 15 bases. The CDR3: CAWRGRGDVEAFF. CDR3 bases: TGTGCCTGGAGGGGGCGGGGGGATGTTGAAGCTTTCTTT.

V gene TRBV9 combines with J gene TRBJ2-3; D is unclear. V lost 5 bases and J lost 2, with 27 bases in between. There are 19 residues in the CDR3. From germline, CDR1 is SGDLS and CDR2 YYNGEE. The CDR3 is CASSINPHLKRYNTDTQYF. For the CDR3, the DNA is TGTGCCAGCAGTATCAATCCACATTTAAAGAGGTACAACACAGATACGCAGTATTTT.

This clone was picked up many times. The chain joins TRBV5-1 to TRBJ2-1, with 10 nucleotides matching TRBD2. CDR1 and CDR2 (germline): SGHRS, YFSETQ. The CDR3 covers 15 residues. Trimming cost V 1 base and J 7 bases; bases outside gene matches: 5. The DNA for the CDR3 is TGCGCCAGCAGCTTGAGTCTAGCGGGAGCTAATGAGCAGTTCTTC. Its translation: CASSLSLAGANEQFF.

This clone was observed at least ten times. The chain uses TRBV2 and TRBJ1-1, with 7 bases that match TRBD1. This CDR3 has 17 amino acids. Trimming cost V 0 bases and J 0 bases; bases outside gene matches: 7. Looked up from germline, CDR1 is SNHLY and CDR2 is FYNNEI. The CDR3 DNA reads as TGTGCCAGCAGTGAAGCGCTAGGACAGGCGTTGAACACTGAAGCTTTCTTT. Its protein product is CASSEALGQALNTEAFF.